This is a list of T cell receptor beta chains from one sample in a study of cytomegalovirus exposure and HLA in healthy donors. The repertoire was sequenced with immunoSEQ multiplex PCR; TCRdb's copy has only in-frame clones and lacks some. The table has some 68,000 clones, over 85% seen once. Material: PBMCs. The receptors shown here come from a man aged 18 to 30 in good health and CMV-seropositive. Both conserved end residues are part of each CDR3. D genes are given only for firm matches. The size field is filled for only some rows; it gives once, few, many or a size class.

V gene,D gene,J gene,clone size,CDR3 protein,CDR3 DNA
TRBV6-4,.,TRBJ2-3,.,CASSPGSTDTQYF,TGTGCCAGCAGCCCAGGGAGCACAGATACGCAGTATTTT
TRBV15,.,TRBJ2-3,once,CATSRDSEKVVGYADTQYF,TGTGCCACCAGCAGAGATTCGGAAAAAGTAGTGGGCTACGCGGATACGCAGTATTTT
TRBV5-6,.,TRBJ2-2,.,CASSLDMVTGELFF,TGTGCCAGCAGCTTGGACATGGTCACCGGGGAGCTGTTTTTT
TRBV4-1,TRBD1,TRBJ1-1,.,CASSLRSTGGGTEAFF,TGCGCCAGCAGCCTTCGTTCGACAGGGGGCGGCACTGAAGCTTTCTTT
TRBV4-1,TRBD1,TRBJ1-3,.,CASSPPTGGKVNTIYF,TGCGCCAGCAGCCCGCCTACAGGGGGCAAGGTAAACACCATATATTTT
TRBV28,TRBD1,TRBJ2-4,.,CATNPGGAEAKNIQYF,TGTGCCACCAACCCAGGGGGCGCGGAGGCCAAAAACATTCAGTACTTC
TRBV2,.,TRBJ2-7,.,CAPLALTDASYEQYF,TGTGCCCCGTTGGCCCTGACAGACGCCTCCTACGAGCAGTACTTC
TRBV19,.,TRBJ2-3,.,CASSASLADTQYF,TGTGCCAGTAGCGCTAGTCTAGCAGATACGCAGTATTTT
TRBV18,TRBD1,TRBJ1-6,.,CASSEGTGNNSPLHF,TGTGCCAGCTCAGAGGGGACAGGAAATAATTCACCCCTCCACTTT
TRBV29-1,.,TRBJ2-1,.,CSVEGQGRTEQFF,TGCAGCGTTGAGGGGCAGGGTCGGACTGAGCAGTTCTTC
TRBV10-3,TRBD1,TRBJ1-2,once,CAISESFGQGSFGYTF,TGTGCCATCAGTGAGTCCTTCGGACAGGGATCCTTCGGCTACACCTTC
TRBV7-8,TRBD1,TRBJ1-2,.,CASSLATGRYTF,TGTGCCAGCAGCTTAGCGACAGGGCGCTACACCTTC
TRBV19,.,TRBJ1-4,.,CASSMDTSATNEKLFF,TGTGCCAGTAGTATGGACACTTCTGCAACTAATGAAAAACTGTTTTTT
TRBV7-9,TRBD2,TRBJ2-2,.,CASSPTSGRGYHTGELFF,TGTGCCAGCAGCCCGACTAGCGGGAGGGGCTATCACACCGGGGAGCTGTTTTTT
TRBV5-6,.,TRBJ1-3,few,CASAGPYSGNTIYF,TGTGCCAGCGCAGGGCCCTACTCTGGAAACACCATATATTTT
TRBV6-1,.,TRBJ1-5,.,CASSVGHNSNQPQHF,TGTGCCAGCAGCGTGGGACATAATAGCAATCAGCCCCAGCATTTT
TRBV9,.,TRBJ1-1,.,CASSSRGTEAFF,TGTGCCAGCAGCTCTAGGGGTACTGAAGCTTTCTTT
TRBV19,.,TRBJ1-2,.,CASSIGGFYGYTF,TGTGCCAGTAGTATCGGCGGATTCTATGGCTACACCTTC
TRBV5-4,TRBD1,TRBJ1-2,.,CASSREGTAYGYTF,TGTGCCAGCAGCCGGGAGGGGACAGCCTATGGCTACACCTTC
TRBV7-9,.,TRBJ2-5,.,CASSLNSDAGRETQYF,TGTGCCAGCAGCTTAAATTCAGACGCAGGGAGGGAGACCCAGTACTTC